Following are 20 T cell receptor beta chains from one sample sequenced in a study of cytomegalovirus exposure and HLA in healthy donors. The assay was immunoSEQ multiplex PCR, and TCRdb's table has in-frame clones only and misses some. The repertoire consists of 200,000 to 300,000 clones, with approximately 90% occurring once and the leading ten covering about 3%. Material for sequencing was PBMCs. These receptor sequences come from a man aged 18-30 years in good health and CMV-seronegative.

The V call is TRBV28, the J call TRBJ2-5, with 7 bases matching TRBD2. Germline lookup yields CDR1 MDHEN and CDR2 SYDVKM. The V segment lost 6 bases and the J segment 5 bases; nucleotides outside the gene matches: 9. The CDR3 spans 14 residues. The CDR3 DNA follows: TGTGCCAGCAGCCACCGGGGGGACGGGGAGACCCAGTACTTC. This gives the protein CASSHRGDGETQYF.

The rearrangement uses TRBV7-9 and TRBJ2-5; 7 bases agree with TRBD1. Germline V CDR1 and CDR2: SEHNR, FQNEAQ (reference sequence). The V gene end was trimmed by 2 bases and the J gene end by 2 bases; junction bases not matched to a gene: 5. The CDR3 runs to 15 residues. The CDR3 region has the DNA TGTGCCAGCAGCTTACACCCACAGGGGCAAGAGACCCAGTACTTC. Its protein product is CASSLHPQGQETQYF.

The rearrangement uses TRBV27 and TRBJ1-6; D is ambiguous. CDR3 size: 13 residues. Germline loops: CDR1 MNHEY, CDR2 SMNVEV (reference sequence). The germline V and J ends were trimmed by 1 base and 6 bases, with 4 bases remaining between them. CDR3 loop: CASSLWSNSPLHF. The CDR3 nucleotides read TGTGCCAGCAGTTTATGGAGTAATTCACCCCTCCACTTT.

The chain combines TRBV5-1 with TRBJ2-4; D uncertain. V was cut by 5 bases and J by 6 bases, with 12 bases left in between. This CDR3 has 13 residues. CDR1 SGHRS and CDR2 YFSETQ come from the germline V gene. This CDR3 is CASRESPRNIQYF. In nucleotides, the CDR3 is TGCGCCAGCAGGGAGTCCCCGCGAAACATTCAGTACTTC.

The chain has TRBV4-3 and TRBJ2-3, with D possibly matching TRBD1 (6 bases). The CDR3 sequence is 13 residues long. Germline CDR1 is LGHNA and CDR2 is YSLEER. V was pared by 0 bases and J by 5 bases, with 6 bases between. The CDR3 reads CASSQEQGDTQYF. As DNA, the CDR3 is TGCGCCAGCAGCCAAGAACAGGGAGATACGCAGTATTTT.

The chain uses TRBV9 and TRBJ1-2; 9 bases are shared with TRBD1. This CDR3 region has 15 residues. Germline loops: CDR1 SGDLS, CDR2 YYNGEE. V shed 1 base and J 3 bases; nucleotides not matched to a gene: 4. The CDR3 sequence: CASSVLGQGHYGYTF. The CDR3 DNA reads as TGTGCCAGCAGCGTATTGGGACAGGGACACTATGGCTACACCTTC.

The rearrangement uses TRBV19 and TRBJ2-7; D possibly corresponds to TRBD2 (6 bases). The CDR3 totals 14 residues. Trimming removed 3 bases from V and 4 bases from J, with 13 bases in between. Germline V gene sequence: CDR1 LNHDA, CDR2 SQIVND (reference sequence). The CDR3 protein is CASSIQGLMYEQYF. The CDR3 DNA is TGTGCCAGTAGTATCCAGGGACTGATGTACGAGCAGTACTTC.

The chain uses TRBV7-3 and TRBJ2-1; 8 positions agree with TRBD2. The CDR3 consists of 14 residues. V shed 1 base, J shed 6 bases, and the junction held 2 bases outside the gene matches. Germline V gene sequence: CDR1 SGHTA, CDR2 FQGTGA. CDR3 coding DNA: TGTGCCAGCAGCTTAATGGGACTAGGCAATGAGCAGTTCTTC. It specifies CASSLMGLGNEQFF.

The chain employs TRBV19 and TRBJ1-5; no firm D call. This CDR3 contains 12 residues. Germline V gene lookup returns CDR1 LNHDA and CDR2 SQIVND (reference sequence). Trimming removed 3 bases from V and 11 bases from J, with 11 bases in between. The CDR3 region has the DNA TGTGCCAGTAGTATCGGGGTTCCGACCCAGCATTTT. It yields the protein CASSIGVPTQHF.

CDR3 residues: CASSSPGQANYGYTF. As DNA, the CDR3 is TGCGCCAGCAGCTCGCCGGGACAGGCTAACTATGGCTACACCTTC. V usage is TRBV5-1 and J usage is TRBJ1-2, with 8 positions matching TRBD1. There are 15 residues in the CDR3. V was pared by 3 bases and J by 0 bases, with 4 bases of the junction left unmatched. Germline V gene data show CDR1 as SGHRS and CDR2 as YFSETQ.

The chain employs TRBV9 and TRBJ2-7, with 10 bases that match TRBD2. J was trimmed by 4 bases and V by 3 bases; bases with no gene match: 1. The CDR3 totals 13 residues. Per the germline V gene, CDR1 is SGDLS and CDR2 is YYNGEE. The CDR3 reads CASSAAGGYEQYF. DNA for the CDR3: TGTGCCAGCAGCGCAGCGGGGGGGTACGAGCAGTACTTC.

This clone occurred once. The chain uses TRBV7-9 and TRBJ2-3; possibly TRBD2 for D (6 bases). The CDR3 has 15 amino acids. Per the germline V gene, CDR1 is SEHNR and CDR2 is FQNEAQ (reference sequence). Trimming removed 6 bases from V and 2 bases from J, with 15 bases in between. CDR3 sequence reads: CASRDRGDLTDTQYF. The CDR3, as DNA: TGTGCCAGCAGAGATCGCGGGGATCTCACAGATACGCAGTATTTT.

CDR3 loop: CATSAGQGSYEQYF. The CDR3 coding sequence is TGTGCCACCAGCGCGGGACAGGGCTCCTACGAGCAGTACTTC. The rearrangement uses TRBV15 and TRBJ2-7, with 9 bases fitting TRBD1. In germline, CDR1 is LNHNV, CDR2 YYDKDF (reference sequence). The CDR3 runs to 14 residues. Trimming at V came to 5 bases and at J to 0 bases, leaving 2 bases not matched to a gene. The complete variable domain, with remaining parts taken from reference TRBV15 and TRBJ2-7, reads DAMVIQNPRYQVTQFGKPVTLSCSQTLNHNVMYWYQQKSSQAPKLLFHYYDKDFNNEADTPDNFQSRRPNTSFCFLDIRSPGLGDTAMYLCATSAGQGSYEQYFGPGTRLTVT.

The CDR3 nucleotides read TGTGCCAGCAGTCCCCGGACAGGGGTAGAAGAGCAGTACTTC. It encodes CASSPRTGVEEQYF. V usage is TRBV28 and J usage is TRBJ2-7, with 9 bases that match TRBD1. J gave up 7 bases and V 5 bases, and 9 bases lay outside the gene matches. The CDR3 length is 14 residues. Germline CDR1 and CDR2: MDHEN and SYDVKM.

On this clone itself: The sample contains more than one DNA sequence encoding this CDR3. The rearrangement uses TRBV4-3 and TRBJ2-7; 9 nucleotides line up with TRBD1. Germline CDR1 is LGHNA and CDR2 is YSLEER. This CDR3 contains 15 residues. V lost 3 bases and J lost 4; bases outside the gene matches: 7. The CDR3 loop reads CASSQDRGGLYEQYF. In nucleotides, the CDR3 is TGCGCCAGCAGCCAGGACAGGGGTGGTTTGTACGAGCAGTACTTC.

The chain has TRBV7-8 and TRBJ2-5, with D possibly being TRBD2 (6 bases). The CDR3 contains 13 residues. The germline V gene has CDR1 SGHVS and CDR2 FQNEAQ. V was cut by 3 bases and J by 5 bases, with 10 bases left in between. The CDR3 spells CASSFGLRETQYF. Written as DNA, the CDR3 is TGTGCCAGCAGCTTTGGACTACGGGAGACCCAGTACTTC.

The chain recombines TRBV6-6 with TRBJ2-2, with 8 bases lining up with TRBD1. The CDR3 loop spans 14 amino acids. CDR1 and CDR2 from the germline V gene are MNHNY and SVGAGI (reference sequence). With V trimmed by 5 bases and J by 3 bases, 2 bases remained unmatched. The CDR3 sequence is CASSRDRHTGELFF. The DNA for the CDR3 is TGTGCCAGCAGTAGGGACAGGCACACCGGGGAGCTGTTTTTT.

The gene calls are TRBV5-4 and TRBJ1-2, with 7 bases identical to TRBD1. V dropped 6 bases and J dropped 5; count of bases not matched to a gene: 10. The CDR3 has 14 amino acids. Looked up from germline, CDR1 is SGHNT and CDR2 is YYREEE (reference sequence). The CDR3: CASTPSGTDYGYTF. Here the CDR3 DNA reads TGTGCCAGCACTCCGTCCGGGACAGATTATGGCTACACCTTC.

The chain recombines TRBV4-3 with TRBJ2-7, with TRBD2 as a possible D gene (6 bases). The germline gives CDR1 LGHNA, CDR2 YSLEER. The V end lost 4 bases, the J end lost 1 base, and 14 bases lay between the germline ends. CDR3 length: 15 residues. The CDR3 loop reads CASSPEGAGSYEQYF. DNA for the CDR3: TGCGCCAGCAGCCCGGAAGGGGCGGGGTCCTACGAGCAGTACTTC.

J is TRBJ1-6 and V is TRBV5-4; D uncertain. This CDR3 has 15 residues. Germline-derived CDR1 and CDR2 are SGHNT and YYREEE (reference sequence). V lost 0 bases, J lost 6 bases, and 10 bases lay in between. The CDR3 DNA sequence: TGTGCCAGCAGCTTGGTGGGCCTTATTAATTCACCCCTCCACTTT. Translation gives CASSLVGLINSPLHF.